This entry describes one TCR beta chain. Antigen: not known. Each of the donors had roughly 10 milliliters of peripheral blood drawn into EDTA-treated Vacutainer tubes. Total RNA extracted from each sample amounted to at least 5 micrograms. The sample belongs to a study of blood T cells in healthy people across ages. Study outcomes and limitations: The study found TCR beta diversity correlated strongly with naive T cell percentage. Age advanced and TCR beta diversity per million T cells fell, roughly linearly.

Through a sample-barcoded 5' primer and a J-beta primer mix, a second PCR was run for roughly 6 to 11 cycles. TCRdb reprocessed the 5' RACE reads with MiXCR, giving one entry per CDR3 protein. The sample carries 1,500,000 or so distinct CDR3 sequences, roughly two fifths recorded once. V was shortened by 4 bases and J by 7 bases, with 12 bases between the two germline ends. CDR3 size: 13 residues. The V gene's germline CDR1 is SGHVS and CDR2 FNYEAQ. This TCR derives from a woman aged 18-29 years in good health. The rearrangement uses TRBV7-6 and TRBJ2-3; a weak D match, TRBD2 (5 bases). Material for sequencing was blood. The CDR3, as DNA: TGTGCCAGCAGCTCGGTACTAGAATATACGCAGTATTTT. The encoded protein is CASSSVLEYTQYF.